The 5 T cell receptor beta chains listed next were all sequenced from one sample in a study of cytomegalovirus exposure and HLA in healthy donors. 60 Vbeta and 13 Jbeta primers were used in PCR. Generated by immunoSEQ multiplex PCR, the TCRdb table keeps only in-frame clones and is missing some. The sample gives 150,000 to 200,000 clones, about 75% of which show up once; around 0.98% is in the top ten. Sequenced material: PBMCs. The source is a woman in her forties or fifties in good health and CMV-seropositive.

V usage is TRBV14 and J usage is TRBJ2-5; 7 positions match TRBD1. With V trimmed by 1 base and J by 5 bases, 7 bases remained unmatched. Germline lookup yields CDR1 SGHDN and CDR2 FVKESK. The CDR3 runs 15 residues. The CDR3 nucleotides are TGTGCCAGCAGCCAAGGCGAGACAGGGTACGAGACCCAGTACTTC. Its translation is CASSQGETGYETQYF.

This clone has a handful of counts. V is TRBV7-2 and J is TRBJ2-1, with 12 bases lining up with TRBD2. V trimming: 5 bases; J trimming: 4 bases; junction bases outside the gene matches: 6. This CDR3 contains 16 residues. CDR1 and CDR2 (germline): SGHTA, FQGNSA. The CDR3 DNA reads as TGTGCCAGCAGCCTAACCGGACTAGCGGGGTACAATGAGCAGTTCTTC. Translation gives CASSLTGLAGYNEQFF.

The chain combines TRBV7-6 with TRBJ2-7; the D gene is possibly TRBD1 (5 bases). V lost 5 bases to trimming and J lost 2 bases, with 10 bases between them. This CDR3 has 13 amino acids. The germline gives CDR1 SGHVS, CDR2 FNYEAQ. This CDR3 reads CASSPLGPYEQYF. CDR3 sequence (DNA): TGTGCCAGCAGCCCCCTGGGGCCCTACGAGCAGTACTTC.

The chain has TRBV5-1 and TRBJ2-1, with 9 bases fitting TRBD2. The CDR3 is 17 amino acids. V shed 4 bases, J shed 0 bases, and the junction held 8 bases outside the gene matches. CDR1 and CDR2 from the germline V gene are SGHRS and YFSETQ. Written as DNA, the CDR3 is TGCGCCAGCAGCCTGCGACTAGCGGTATTCTCCTACAATGAGCAGTTCTTC. This encodes CASSLRLAVFSYNEQFF.

The chain links TRBV5-1 to TRBJ1-1, with 7 bases aligning to TRBD1. Germline V gene data show CDR1 as SGHRS and CDR2 as YFSETQ. There are 17 residues in the CDR3. Trimming cost V 4 bases and J 4 bases; bases outside gene matches: 16. The DNA for the CDR3 is TGCGCCAGCAGCCGAGCCCCACAGGGGCTTGAACGCACTGAAGCTTTCTTT. Translation gives CASSRAPQGLERTEAFF.